This record looks at one TCR beta chain sequence and its context. Its specificity is unknown. The entry originates in a study of T cell responses to AZD1222 COVID-19 vaccine. Germline-derived CDR1 and CDR2 are MNHNS and SASEGT. V was cut by 3 bases and J by 7 bases, with 16 bases left in between. The CDR3 sequence is 14 residues long. Assay: immunoSEQ multiplex PCR; the TCRdb copy retains only in-frame clones and omits some. The table includes fewer than 200,000 clones, 88% detected once. The study, taken as a whole, reports: Mostly white British, mostly female donors; authors suggested clonal diversity may be underestimated.

The sample consisted of peripheral blood, taken 28 days after the second AZD1222 dose. The receptor comes from an adult who received the AZD1222 COVID-19 vaccine. The chain carries TRBV6-1 and TRBJ2-7; a weak D match, TRBD2 (6 bases). The CDR3 sequence is CASSEGGPAGEQYF. The CDR3 coding sequence is TGTGCCAGCAGTGAGGGCGGTCCCGCGGGGGAGCAGTACTTC.